This paragraph reports one T cell receptor beta chain. Its specificity is not known. An Oncomine TCR Beta short-read assay was used to sequence the DNA from cultured CD4+ T cells. TCRdb fed the PCR reads into MiXCR, producing one record per CDR3 protein. The data contain about 13,000 distinct CDR3 sequences, approximately 62% of them seen just once; the ten biggest clones take up 15% to 20%. This CDR3 contains 14 residues. J lost 6 bases, V lost 5 bases, and 10 bases had no gene match. Germline values: CDR1 LNHNV, CDR2 YYDKDF (reference sequence). Treatment defined: roughly 10-day PBMC culture with coronavirus spike peptide pools or control peptides (ViraFEST assay). This sample is part of a study of vaccination and CD4 T cells after COVID-19. Whole-study context: Two doses of either BNT162b2 or mRNA-1273 vaccine went to participants.

The sequence was collected from a human donor who had recovered from COVID-19. Specimen: CD4+ T cells from blood, cultured in vitro. The chain joins TRBV15 to TRBJ2-7; 7 bases map to TRBD1. For the CDR3, the DNA is TGTGCCACCAGCGGATGGGACAGTCGGCGCGAGCAGTACTTC. Protein product: CATSGWDSRREQYF.